This record looks at one T cell receptor (beta chain) sequence and its context. The data were obtained in a study of T cell responses to AZD1222 COVID-19 vaccine. TCRdb's table, derived via immunoSEQ multiplex PCR, lists solely in-frame clones and lacks some. The table shows some 91,000 clones, with approximately 92% occurring only once. The CDR3 runs to 17 residues. Germline loops: CDR1 SEHNR, CDR2 FQNEAQ (reference sequence). V gave up 4 bases and J gave up 3 bases, with 19 bases separating them. The rearrangement links TRBV7-9 to TRBJ2-1; D call uncertain. The specimen comprised peripheral blood, sampled on day 0 of AZD1222 vaccination. The TCR comes from an adult in good health. The DNA for the CDR3 is TGTGCCAGCAGCTCGCGTTCGAGACCCACCAACTACAATGAGCAGTTCTTC. It is translated as CASSSRSRPTNYNEQFF.